The T cell receptor beta chain described here comes from a study of blood T cells in healthy people across ages (dated by TCRdb to 2014 to 2015). About the investigation overall: In model experiments, template switching captured about one uniquely barcoded TCR beta cDNA molecule for every two T cells. For two donors (one aged 18 to 30 and one aged 80 or older), the study analyzed two additional independent replicas of 1 million unique cDNA reads from the same blood draw. To avoid experimental bias, donors of different ages were spread randomly across the sequencing lanes. Using deep sequencing normalized with unique cDNA molecular identifiers, the study measured how TCR beta repertoire diversity changes with age. Four age groups were formed from the donors: young (average around 15 years), middle-aged (around 37), aged (over 55) and long-lived (approximately 80).

General conclusions and limits of the study: As age increased, observed TCR beta diversity per million T cells dropped in a roughly linear way, and a significant reduction was already evident by age roughly 36. Compared with the aged group, the long-lived group had more naive CD4+ T cells, fewer expanded clones and increased TCR diversity, suggesting age selection. Estimates of total diversity based on one million sequenced T cells were regarded as lower bounds and as underestimates. The CMV infection status of donors was not known, potentially confounding age-related changes in expanded clonotypes. There was a strong correlation between observed TCR beta diversity and the percentage of naive T cells measured by flow cytometry. Conclusive comparison of naive and antigen-experienced compartments was prevented by the profiling of bulk unsorted PBMCs.

About this clonotype: The antigen it recognizes is unknown. Qualities for individual bases were not recorded, and no much larger clone is one base off.

The CDR3 measures 13 amino acids from cysteine to phenylalanine. Of the read, only the CDR3 DNA is kept; its 39 bases are in frame from base 1. The germline V gene (reference sequence) yields LGHDT for CDR1 and YNNKEL for CDR2. Trimming removed 8 bases from V and 2 bases from J, leaving 10 bases between the germline ends. Systemically healthy Caucasian individuals from Russia, over 30 in total and aged about 6 to 90 years, were included as donors. Each donor gave 8 to 10 milliliters of peripheral blood, drawn into EDTA-treated Vacutainer tubes. Ficoll-Paque density-gradient centrifugation was used to isolate PBMCs, with at least 7 million obtained per sample. Total RNA, at least 6 micrograms per sample, was extracted from PBMCs with Trizol reagent. For every donor, flow cytometry on a PBMC aliquot measured the percentage of naive CD45RAhigh/CD27high T cells. Receptors were amplified or captured by 5' RACE. TCRdb names Illumina HiSeq 2500 as the instrument used. A second PCR of roughly 6 to 11 cycles was run with a J-beta primer mix and a sample-barcoded 5' primer. A template-switch 5' adaptor carrying 12 random nucleotides introduced a unique molecular identifier onto each TCR beta cDNA molecule. Each sample yielded at least 2.5 million CDR3-containing paired-end reads. The Mint cDNA synthesis kit, primed by a TRBC-specific oligonucleotide, was used to synthesize first-strand cDNA from all RNA. Following uracil-DNA glycosylase treatment, a first 18-cycle PCR with universal primers M1SS and BC2_uni_R was performed on all cDNA. As for the authors' bioinformatics: Each sample was normalized by randomly selecting 1 million high-quality reads, each carrying a distinct molecular identifier. Instead of being binned into consensus sequences, reads with shared molecular identifiers were discarded. MiTCR, run with a Q25 quality threshold and the strictest error-elimination algorithm, handled CDR3 identification, clonotype clustering and error correction. Lower-bound total TCR beta diversity was estimated with a nonparametric unseen species model using Euler transformation. In-frame beta chains were kept once TCRdb had trimmed the public reads at Q25 with fastp and called clones with MiXCR. Rows matching on CDR3 protein sequence are summarized as one entry with the most common DNA and genes. These V and J calls derive from TCRdb rather than the authors' analysis. Recorded for this sample are approximately 900,000 distinct CDR3 sequences; roughly 50% of them occurred a single time. The top ten constitute around 15% of the sample.

The chain couples TRBV3-1 to TRBJ2-1; possibly the D gene is TRBD1, per 5 matching bases. Sequenced: blood. The TCR was taken from a man younger than 45 in good health. The base sequence is TGTGCCAGCGTATGGGGCCCCTACAATGAGCAGTTCTTC. Translated, this gives CASVWGPYNEQFF.